This TCR beta chain was retrieved from a study of HIV-infected patients and healthy controls. This CDR3 is 12 amino acids long. V lost 0 bases, J lost 2 bases, and 4 bases lay in between. Germline CDR1 is SQVTM and CDR2 is ANQGSEA. This clonotype ranks as medium-sized. Follow-up blood was drawn about 14 weeks, roughly three months, after antiretroviral therapy began. The repertoire came from unfractionated whole blood and reflected all unsorted peripheral T cells. Reverse transcription used roughly 450 ng RNA and constant-region primers for alpha and beta. Separate chain-specific third strand synthesis with multiplexing indices produced the alpha and beta libraries. TCRdb independently ran MiXCR on the 5' RACE reads; one entry per CDR3 protein. The data show a few thousand distinct CDR3 sequences, around 14% seen once.

The chain is built from TRBV29-1 and TRBJ1-2; D remains unclear. Here the sequenced sample was blood, taken during antiretroviral therapy. The receptor's source is an adult with HIV infection. This CDR3 is CSVEEQNYGYTF. In DNA, the CDR3 is TGCAGCGTTGAAGAACAGAACTATGGCTACACCTTC.